This TCR beta chain was documented in a study of graft-versus-host responses after intestinal transplantation. Sequencing used immunoSEQ multiplex PCR; TCRdb keeps in-frame clones, though not all of them. The table shows roughly 99,000 clones, with around 92% occurring only once. To note about this clone: Its specificity is not known.

The sequencing here drew on unstimulated CD8+ T cells sorted from spleen or lymph node cells, taken before transplant. This sequence was found in a human donor who was the organ donor for an intestinal transplant.

CDR3 DNA: TGCGCCAGCAGTCAACAATTCCCCAGGGGTTTCTACGAGCAGTACTTC. Protein: CASSQQFPRGFYEQYF. The genes are TRBV4-1 and TRBJ2-7; possibly TRBD1 for D (6 bases). Germline CDR1 and CDR2: MGHRA and YSYEKL. Between the trimmed V and J ends, which lost 6 bases and 3 bases, there was a span of 21 bases. The CDR3 loop spans 16 amino acids.